The 20 T cell receptor beta chains in this list originate from one sample, sequenced in a study of regulatory T cells in long-lasting Graves disease (dated by TCRdb to about 2021). The sample's time point label is to be understood as: newly diagnosed GD, antithyroid drugs for less than 3 months. For both TCR sequencing and RNA sequencing, RNA was extracted from PBMCs using TRIzol. Library preparation employed multiplex PCR. Reads for this sample came from an Illumina HiSeq 4000. TCR beta libraries were built with iRepertoire HTBI primers and Arm-PCR amplification of CDR3 regions. TCRdb trimmed public reads at Q25 via fastp, called clones via MiXCR and kept in-frame beta chains. CDR3 protein sequences are deduplicated, and each keeps its most common genes and DNA. In all, the sample holds 300,000 to 450,000 distinct CDR3 sequences, and 15% to 19% of those were seen once. The top ten clones comprise approximately 21% of the sample.

The sequenced sample was peripheral blood mononuclear cells (PBMCs), obtained at new diagnosis, from a patient treated with antithyroid drugs. The receptors here all came from a female donor with Graves disease.

The table lists this clonotype with many counts. Likely a read error: the CDR3 ends without its conserved phenylalanine or tryptophan. This chain connects TRBV4-3 to TRBJ2-7; 7 positions match TRBD2. CDR1 and CDR2 (germline): LGHNA, YSLEER. The length of the CDR3 is 15 residues. Germline trimming cut 3 bases from V and 6 bases from J; bases unmatched to any gene: 11. In DNA, the CDR3 is TGCGCCAGCAGCCAGGCCTGGGGGAGGGCCGGCGAGCAGTACCTC. It specifies CASSQAWGRAGEQYL.

The table lists this clonotype with many counts. V gene TRBV28 combines with J gene TRBJ1-5; D gene unclear. The CDR3 contains 14 residues. The germline gives CDR1 MDHEN, CDR2 SYDVKM. Trimming cost V 4 bases and J 6 bases, with 13 bases left between them. The CDR3, as DNA: TGTGCCAGCAGTTCAGGAATGGTGGCTCAGCCCCAGCATTTT. Translated, it gives CASSSGMVAQPQHF.

The sample holds many counts of this clonotype. V is TRBV11-2 and J is TRBJ2-1; D not certain. The V end was cut by 4 bases, the J end by 12 bases, with 22 bases between. The CDR3 runs 15 residues. Per germline, CDR1 SGHAT and CDR2 FQNNGV. CDR3 bases: TGTGCCAGCAGCTCCACAGTGGACGATCGAGGTTGGCAGTTCTTC. This encodes CASSSTVDDRGWQFF.

This clonotype was seen many times. This sequence joins TRBV7-8 and TRBJ2-1, with 12 bases fitting TRBD2. CDR1 is SGHVS and CDR2 is FQNEAQ in the germline V gene. J was trimmed by 0 bases and V by 6 bases; bases with no gene match: 6. The CDR3 has 17 amino acids. DNA of the CDR3: TGTGCCAGCAGTGCACCTAGCGGGAGGGCCTCCTACAATGAGCAGTTCTTC. The encoded protein is CASSAPSGRASYNEQFF.

Concerning this clonotype: A much larger clonotype is one base distant, so this may be a read error. The CDR3 coding sequence is TGTGCCAGCAGCTTTTCTAGCGGCAACTACGAGCAGTTCTTC. It yields the protein CASSFSSGNYEQFF. The chain uses TRBV11-1 and TRBJ2-1; 7 bases align to TRBD2. With V trimmed by 3 bases and J by 10 bases, 9 bases remained unmatched. Germline V lookup: CDR1 SGHAT, CDR2 FQDESV (reference sequence). The CDR3 is 14 amino acids.

As to this clonotype: Possible read error: a much larger clone is one base away. This chain uses TRBV6-1 with TRBJ2-3; D may be TRBD1 (5 bases). The J call may be mistaken, given a closer DNA end match to TRBJ1-5. The CDR3 runs to 11 residues. Germline values: CDR1 MNHNS, CDR2 SASEGT. CDR3 nucleotide sequence: TGTGCCAGCAGTGAAGGGGGCGCGCAGCATTTT. It codes for CASSEGGAQHF.

This clonotype was seen ten or more times. The rearrangement uses TRBV30 and TRBJ2-1; D not resolved. CDR1 and CDR2 from the germline V gene are GTSNPN and SVGIG (reference sequence). Trimming removed 4 bases from V and 4 bases from J, with 20 bases in between. CDR3 length: 16 amino acids. The CDR3 is CAWNPSWRSDYNEQFF. In DNA, the CDR3 is TGTGCCTGGAATCCCTCCTGGCGGTCCGATTACAATGAGCAGTTCTTC.

This clonotype was counted ten times or more. The V and J genes are TRBV10-3 and TRBJ2-5; possible D gene TRBD2, 5 bases. Germline V CDR1 and CDR2: ENHRY, SYGVKD. This CDR3 has 13 residues. The V end was cut by 2 bases, the J end by 4 bases, with 8 bases between. DNA for the CDR3: TGTGCCATCAGTGAGCAAGGAGGAGAGACCCAGTACTTC. Its translation is CAISEQGGETQYF.

This clonotype was picked up many times. The chain is built from TRBV3-1 and TRBJ1-6, with 7 bases matching TRBD1. The junction had 2 bases not matched to a gene; V was cut back by 4 bases and J by 8 bases. This CDR3 comprises 13 residues. CDR1 and CDR2 from the germline V gene are LGHDT and YNNKEL (reference sequence). This CDR3 reads CASSPDRDSPLHF. The DNA for the CDR3 is TGTGCCAGCAGCCCCGACAGGGATTCACCCCTCCACTTT.

This clonotype was observed at least ten times. The CDR3 nucleotides are TGTGCCAGCAGTCTATTCGGGGACAACTATGGCTACACCTTC. It yields the protein CASSLFGDNYGYTF. V and J are TRBV28 and TRBJ1-2; weak D call: TRBD1 (5 bases). This CDR3 is 14 amino acids long. CDR1 and CDR2 (germline): MDHEN, SYDVKM. V was pared by 5 bases and J by 2 bases, with 12 bases between.

This clonotype has ten or more counts. The chain has TRBV24-1 and TRBJ2-3; the D is unclear. V was shortened by 7 bases and J by 3 bases, with 7 bases between the two germline ends. This CDR3 has 12 residues. Germline V lookup: CDR1 KGHDR, CDR2 SFDVKD. This chain's CDR3 is CATSGWTDTQYF. CDR3 sequence (DNA): TGTGCCACCAGCGGATGGACAGATACGCAGTATTTT.

This clonotype was detected many times. The rearrangement joins TRBV5-1 to TRBJ1-2; D perhaps matches TRBD1 (6 bases). V lost 0 bases and J lost 5, with 8 bases in between. Germline CDR1 is SGHRS and CDR2 is YFSETQ. This CDR3 has 13 residues. CDR3 sequence: CASSLGQDYGYTF. In DNA, the CDR3 is TGCGCCAGCAGCTTGGGACAGGATTATGGCTACACCTTC.

About this clonotype itself: This is likely an artifact of a read error, given a far larger clone one base away. The J gene is TRBJ1-2, the V gene TRBV11-2; 9 bases fit TRBD1. Germline CDR1 reads SGHAT; CDR2 reads FQNNGV. This CDR3 has 13 residues. CDR3: CASSGQGNYGFTF. The CDR3 nucleotides are TGTGCCAGCAGCGGACAGGGGAACTATGGCTTCACCTTC.

The rearrangement joins TRBV4-1 to TRBJ2-1, with 11 bases identical to TRBD2. The J call may be in error: the DNA end matches TRBJ2-3 better. The CDR3 runs to 15 residues. The germline CDR1 and CDR2 sequences are MGHRA and YSYEKL. The CDR3 reads CASSQVAGGGGSQYF. The CDR3 nucleotides read TGCGCCAGCAGCCAAGTAGCGGGAGGGGGTGGGTCGCAGTATTTT.

The table lists this clonotype with many counts. The rearrangement joins TRBV2 to TRBJ2-2, with 11 nucleotides matching TRBD2. Germline CDR1 and CDR2: SNHLY and FYNNEI. This CDR3 is built from 16 residues. J lost 5 bases, V lost 4 bases, and 6 bases had no gene match. The chain's CDR3 is CASSATSGSGTGELFF. The CDR3 nucleotides read TGTGCCAGCAGTGCTACTAGCGGGAGTGGGACCGGGGAGCTGTTTTTT.

This clonotype was recorded many times. The V call is TRBV11-2, the J call TRBJ2-5, with 11 bases lining up with TRBD2. Looked up from germline, CDR1 is SGHAT and CDR2 is FQNNGV. With 1 base clipped from V and 4 bases from J, the junction kept 8 bases outside the gene matches. The CDR3 consists of 17 residues. This chain's CDR3 is CASSLGGLAGLGETQYF. The CDR3 bases are TGTGCCAGCAGCTTAGGAGGACTAGCGGGTTTGGGAGAGACCCAGTACTTC.

This clonotype was observed a few times. The chain's CDR3 is CASGLVTPLIRGWETQYF. Written as DNA, the CDR3 is TGTGCTAGTGGTTTGGTAACACCCCTAATCAGGGGGTGGGAGACCCAGTACTTC. V is TRBV12-5 and J is TRBJ2-5, with 7 bases that match TRBD1. V lost 0 bases to trimming and J lost 5 bases; unmatched junction nucleotides: 15. This CDR3 is built from 18 residues. Germline values: CDR1 LGHNT, CDR2 FRNRAP.

The chain uses TRBV7-2 and TRBJ2-7; tentatively, D is TRBD2 (5 bases). Trimming removed 6 bases at V and 0 bases at J, with 12 bases between. Looked up from germline, CDR1 is SGHTA and CDR2 is FQGNSA. The CDR3 sequence is 14 residues long. Here the CDR3 reads CASRLQRDSYEQYF. The CDR3 nucleotides are TGTGCCAGCAGACTACAACGGGACTCCTACGAGCAGTACTTC.

This clonotype occurred many times. The chain has TRBV28 and TRBJ1-5; no reliable D call. Per the germline V gene, CDR1 is MDHEN and CDR2 is SYDVKM. The V end was cut by 6 bases, the J end by 3 bases, with 15 bases between. The CDR3 sequence is 15 residues long. The chain's CDR3 is CASRASSGYNQPQHF. In DNA, the CDR3 is TGTGCCAGCAGGGCAAGTTCGGGATACAATCAGCCCCAGCATTTT.

The sample holds many counts of this clonotype. CDR3 in DNA: TGTGCCAGCAGTTTGGAGGCAGCTGGAAACACCATATATTTT. Protein: CASSLEAAGNTIYF. The rearrangement links TRBV27 to TRBJ1-3; D uncertain. CDR3 length equals 14 residues. CDR1 is MNHEY, CDR2 SMNVEV, per germline (reference sequence). Trimming removed 3 bases from V and 2 bases from J, with 8 bases in between.